This is a list of T cell receptor beta chains from one sample in a study of shared clonotypes between healthy human individuals. The assay was immunoSEQ multiplex PCR, and TCRdb's table has in-frame clones only and misses some. The sample holds about 480,000 clones, roughly 79% seen once. The sample taken for sequencing was PBMCs. The receptors derive from a woman aged 40-49 years in good health. Some clones in this sample may be carry-over from other donors' samples. Each CDR3 is given with its conserved first and last residue. The order of the fields is J gene, clone size, D gene, CDR3 length, V gene, CDR3 DNA, CDR3 protein. D genes are given only for firm matches. A row's size may be missing; if present it is once, few, many or a size class.

j_call: TRBJ2-7
clone_size: NA
d_call: NA
cdr3_length: 15
v_call: TRBV28
cdr3_nt: TGTGCCAGCAGCCCTACCTCCCAACCCTATAGTGGGCAGTACTTC
cdr3_aa: CASSPTSQPYSGQYF

j_call: TRBJ2-2
clone_size: NA
d_call: TRBD1
cdr3_length: 16
v_call: TRBV7-7
cdr3_nt: TGTGCTAGCAGCTTAGAGGGACAGGGGAGCACCGGGGAGCTGTTTTTT
cdr3_aa: CASSLEGQGSTGELFF

j_call: TRBJ2-3
clone_size: NA
d_call: NA
cdr3_length: 16
v_call: TRBV9
cdr3_nt: TGTGCCAGCAGCGCCTCCGCAGGGGCCCACACAGATACGCAGTATTTT
cdr3_aa: CASSASAGAHTDTQYF

j_call: TRBJ2-5
clone_size: NA
d_call: TRBD1
cdr3_length: 12
v_call: TRBV11-3
cdr3_nt: TGTGCCAGCAGCGAATACAGGGGGATCCAGTACTTC
cdr3_aa: CASSEYRGIQYF

j_call: TRBJ2-7
clone_size: NA
d_call: TRBD2
cdr3_length: 16
v_call: TRBV10-2
cdr3_nt: TGCGCCAGCAGTGCGAGCCTAGCGGGGGACCCATCCGAGCAGTACTTC
cdr3_aa: CASSASLAGDPSEQYF

j_call: TRBJ2-1
clone_size: NA
d_call: TRBD2
cdr3_length: 15
v_call: TRBV28
cdr3_nt: TGTGCCAGCAGACCCTACCGGGACTATAACAATGAGCAGTTCTTC
cdr3_aa: CASRPYRDYNNEQFF

j_call: TRBJ2-3
clone_size: NA
d_call: TRBD2
cdr3_length: 14
v_call: TRBV7-2
cdr3_nt: TGTGCCAGCAACGAACTAGCGAGCACAGATACGCAGTATTTT
cdr3_aa: CASNELASTDTQYF

j_call: TRBJ2-3
clone_size: few
d_call: NA
cdr3_length: 14
v_call: TRBV30
cdr3_nt: TGTGCCTGCTTTTTTACCCCTCCCACAGATACGCAGTATTTT
cdr3_aa: CACFFTPPTDTQYF

j_call: TRBJ2-3
clone_size: NA
d_call: TRBD2
cdr3_length: 17
v_call: TRBV7-2
cdr3_nt: TGTGCCAGCAGCTTAGCTAGCGGGGGCCCTAGCACAGATACGCAGTATTTT
cdr3_aa: CASSLASGGPSTDTQYF

j_call: TRBJ2-1
clone_size: NA
d_call: NA
cdr3_length: 15
v_call: TRBV5-1
cdr3_nt: TGCGCCAGCAGCTTGGGGCGGGAACCGTACAATGAGCAGTTCTTC
cdr3_aa: CASSLGREPYNEQFF

j_call: TRBJ1-5
clone_size: NA
d_call: TRBD1
cdr3_length: 14
v_call: TRBV27
cdr3_nt: TGTGCCAGCAGCACCGGGACAGGCCTTTCGCCCCAGCATTTT
cdr3_aa: CASSTGTGLSPQHF

j_call: TRBJ1-3
clone_size: once
d_call: NA
cdr3_length: 16
v_call: TRBV18
cdr3_nt: TGTGCCAGCTCATTTACGGGACACCCGGCGGAAAACACCATATATTTT
cdr3_aa: CASSFTGHPAENTIYF

j_call: TRBJ1-3
clone_size: NA
d_call: NA
cdr3_length: 17
v_call: TRBV6-1
cdr3_nt: TGTGCCAGCAGTGAATCGACGACACGGGCGGGCGGAAACACCATATATTTT
cdr3_aa: CASSESTTRAGGNTIYF

j_call: TRBJ2-3
clone_size: NA
d_call: NA
cdr3_length: 17
v_call: TRBV11-1
cdr3_nt: TGTGCCAGCAGCCCCAGTGGGGTTTCGATTGGTCTGGATACGCAGTATTTT
cdr3_aa: CASSPSGVSIGLDTQYF

j_call: TRBJ1-1
clone_size: few
d_call: NA
cdr3_length: 12
v_call: TRBV11-2
cdr3_nt: TGTGCCAGCAGCTTAGATCGGACGGAAGCTTTCTTT
cdr3_aa: CASSLDRTEAFF

j_call: TRBJ2-2
clone_size: once
d_call: TRBD1
cdr3_length: 15
v_call: TRBV2
cdr3_nt: TGTGCCAGCAGTAGACAGGGGGCAGACACCGGGGAGCTGTTTTTT
cdr3_aa: CASSRQGADTGELFF

j_call: TRBJ1-2
clone_size: NA
d_call: TRBD1
cdr3_length: 15
v_call: TRBV27
cdr3_nt: TGTGCCAGCAGTGGGACAGGGGCTTTTGGGTATGGCTACACCTTC
cdr3_aa: CASSGTGAFGYGYTF

j_call: TRBJ2-7
clone_size: NA
d_call: NA
cdr3_length: 15
v_call: TRBV30
cdr3_nt: TGTGCCTGGAGTGTATATGGCGGGTCCTCCTACGAGCAGTACTTC
cdr3_aa: CAWSVYGGSSYEQYF

j_call: TRBJ1-1
clone_size: NA
d_call: NA
cdr3_length: 15
v_call: TRBV7-2
cdr3_nt: TGTGCCAGCAGCTTCAGACAGTATAAGGCCACTGAAGCTTTCTTT
cdr3_aa: CASSFRQYKATEAFF

j_call: TRBJ2-1
clone_size: once
d_call: NA
cdr3_length: 14
v_call: TRBV29-1
cdr3_nt: TGCAGCGTTGAGGGGACTGACTCCTACAATGAGCAGTTCTTC
cdr3_aa: CSVEGTDSYNEQFF

j_call: TRBJ2-3
clone_size: NA
d_call: NA
cdr3_length: 14
v_call: TRBV19
cdr3_nt: TGTGCCAGTAGTATTCGGAGCCACACAGATACGCAGTATTTT
cdr3_aa: CASSIRSHTDTQYF

j_call: TRBJ1-2
clone_size: NA
d_call: NA
cdr3_length: 15
v_call: TRBV6-1
cdr3_nt: TGTGCCAGCAGTGAAGACGCGGGACCTAACTATGGCTACACCTTC
cdr3_aa: CASSEDAGPNYGYTF

j_call: TRBJ1-5
clone_size: NA
d_call: NA
cdr3_length: 13
v_call: TRBV5-5
cdr3_nt: TGTGCCAGCAGCTTGGCCGGGGGTCAGCCCCAGCATTTT
cdr3_aa: CASSLAGGQPQHF

j_call: TRBJ2-6
clone_size: NA
d_call: NA
cdr3_length: 17
v_call: TRBV27
cdr3_nt: TGTGCCAGCAGTCCAACACTCGGCTACTCTGGGGCCAACGTCCTGACTTTC
cdr3_aa: CASSPTLGYSGANVLTF

j_call: TRBJ1-4
clone_size: NA
d_call: NA
cdr3_length: 16
v_call: TRBV2
cdr3_nt: TGTGCCAGCAGACACAGGTTTTTCGAATCGGATGAAAAACTGTTTTTT
cdr3_aa: CASRHRFFESDEKLFF

j_call: TRBJ2-3
clone_size: NA
d_call: NA
cdr3_length: 13
v_call: TRBV7-2
cdr3_nt: TGTGCCAGCAGCTTGGAGTGGCTAGATACGCAGTATTTT
cdr3_aa: CASSLEWLDTQYF

j_call: TRBJ1-2
clone_size: NA
d_call: NA
cdr3_length: 12
v_call: TRBV7-9
cdr3_nt: TGTGCCAGCAGCTTAGAGGGCTTTGGCTACACCTTC
cdr3_aa: CASSLEGFGYTF

j_call: TRBJ2-7
clone_size: NA
d_call: NA
cdr3_length: 15
v_call: TRBV5-1
cdr3_nt: TGCGCCAGCAGCTCAACACAGGTACCTACACACGAGCAGTACTTC
cdr3_aa: CASSSTQVPTHEQYF

j_call: TRBJ2-7
clone_size: NA
d_call: TRBD2
cdr3_length: 15
v_call: TRBV14
cdr3_nt: TGTGCCAGCAGCCAACTAGCGGGAGCGGCCTACGAGCAGTACTTC
cdr3_aa: CASSQLAGAAYEQYF

j_call: TRBJ2-5
clone_size: few
d_call: NA
cdr3_length: 12
v_call: TRBV30
cdr3_nt: TGTGCCTGGAGCATCGGATGGGAGACCCAGTACTTC
cdr3_aa: CAWSIGWETQYF

j_call: TRBJ1-1
clone_size: few
d_call: TRBD1
cdr3_length: 12
v_call: TRBV30
cdr3_nt: TGTGCCTGGAAGGGAGGGGACAGTACATCTTTCTTT
cdr3_aa: CAWKGGDSTSFF

j_call: TRBJ2-3
clone_size: NA
d_call: NA
cdr3_length: 14
v_call: TRBV5-1
cdr3_nt: TGCGCCAGCAGCTCCCCGGACGGAGGCGATACGCAGTATTTT
cdr3_aa: CASSSPDGGDTQYF

j_call: TRBJ1-4
clone_size: NA
d_call: TRBD1
cdr3_length: 13
v_call: TRBV2
cdr3_nt: TGTGCCAGCATGGGACAGGGGAATGAAAAACTGTTTTTT
cdr3_aa: CASMGQGNEKLFF

j_call: TRBJ2-1
clone_size: NA
d_call: TRBD2
cdr3_length: 14
v_call: TRBV29-1
cdr3_nt: TGCAGCGTTGCTGTACTTAGCGGGGGGAATGAGCAGTTCTTC
cdr3_aa: CSVAVLSGGNEQFF

j_call: TRBJ2-4
clone_size: NA
d_call: NA
cdr3_length: 13
v_call: TRBV9
cdr3_nt: TGTGCCAGCAGCTCCAGACAGGCAAACATTCAGTACTTC
cdr3_aa: CASSSRQANIQYF

j_call: TRBJ2-7
clone_size: NA
d_call: TRBD1
cdr3_length: 13
v_call: TRBV30
cdr3_nt: TGTGCCTGGAGTTGGGGACAGGGCTACGAGCAGTACTTC
cdr3_aa: CAWSWGQGYEQYF

j_call: TRBJ2-3
clone_size: NA
d_call: TRBD1
cdr3_length: 17
v_call: TRBV28
cdr3_nt: TGTGCCAGCAGCCCCTTCGGGACAGGGAGTGGCACAGATACGCAGTATTTT
cdr3_aa: CASSPFGTGSGTDTQYF

j_call: TRBJ2-5
clone_size: NA
d_call: TRBD2
cdr3_length: 17
v_call: TRBV10-3
cdr3_nt: TGTGCCATCAGTGAGTCGACGGGCGGGAGGGCCTGGGAGACCCAGTACTTC
cdr3_aa: CAISESTGGRAWETQYF

j_call: TRBJ2-2
clone_size: NA
d_call: TRBD1
cdr3_length: 14
v_call: TRBV6-5
cdr3_nt: TGTGCCAGCAGTCAGGGGGCGTTCGGCGGGGAGCTGTTTTTT
cdr3_aa: CASSQGAFGGELFF

j_call: TRBJ2-7
clone_size: NA
d_call: NA
cdr3_length: 14
v_call: TRBV6-6
cdr3_nt: TGTGCCAGCAGTTACTATCCTAACTACTACGAGCAGTACTTC
cdr3_aa: CASSYYPNYYEQYF

j_call: TRBJ1-2
clone_size: NA
d_call: NA
cdr3_length: 13
v_call: TRBV29-1
cdr3_nt: TGCAGCGTTGAAGATCTGAGGAAGGGTGGCTACACCTTC
cdr3_aa: CSVEDLRKGGYTF

j_call: TRBJ2-1
clone_size: NA
d_call: NA
cdr3_length: 14
v_call: TRBV27
cdr3_nt: TGTGCCAGCAGTTTACCACCCCTTTTGAATGAGCAGTTCTTC
cdr3_aa: CASSLPPLLNEQFF

j_call: TRBJ1-2
clone_size: NA
d_call: NA
cdr3_length: 15
v_call: TRBV4-2
cdr3_nt: TGTGCCAGCAGCCAAGATCAGGAACATAACTATGGCTACACCTTC
cdr3_aa: CASSQDQEHNYGYTF

j_call: TRBJ1-2
clone_size: NA
d_call: NA
cdr3_length: 12
v_call: TRBV7-2
cdr3_nt: TGTGCCAGCAGCGGAGTGGGCTATGGCTACACCTTC
cdr3_aa: CASSGVGYGYTF

j_call: TRBJ2-3
clone_size: NA
d_call: TRBD2
cdr3_length: 15
v_call: TRBV5-4
cdr3_nt: TGTGCCAGCAGCTTGGCCGGGACTAGCGGAGATACGCAGTATTTT
cdr3_aa: CASSLAGTSGDTQYF

j_call: TRBJ2-7
clone_size: NA
d_call: NA
cdr3_length: 15
v_call: TRBV9
cdr3_nt: TGTGCCAGCAGCCTCAACCCCGACGCCAACTACGAGCAGTACTTC
cdr3_aa: CASSLNPDANYEQYF

j_call: TRBJ1-1
clone_size: NA
d_call: NA
cdr3_length: 13
v_call: TRBV29-1
cdr3_nt: TGCAGCGTGGGGAAAAACTGGGACACTGAAGCTTTCTTT
cdr3_aa: CSVGKNWDTEAFF

j_call: TRBJ2-1
clone_size: NA
d_call: TRBD2
cdr3_length: 17
v_call: TRBV4-2
cdr3_nt: TGTGCCAGCAGCCAAGATCTCAGCGGGAGGGCCTACAATGAGCAGTTCTTC
cdr3_aa: CASSQDLSGRAYNEQFF

j_call: TRBJ2-1
clone_size: NA
d_call: NA
cdr3_length: 11
v_call: TRBV4-3
cdr3_nt: TGCGCCAGCAGTCGCGGGAATGAGCAGTTCTTC
cdr3_aa: CASSRGNEQFF

j_call: TRBJ1-2
clone_size: few
d_call: NA
cdr3_length: 14
v_call: TRBV11-2
cdr3_nt: TGTGCCAGCAGCTTAGCAGCCTCTAACTATGGCTACACCTTC
cdr3_aa: CASSLAASNYGYTF

j_call: TRBJ2-1
clone_size: NA
d_call: TRBD2
cdr3_length: 15
v_call: TRBV9
cdr3_nt: TGTGCCAGCAGCCCGAGCGGGGAACCCTACAATGAGCAGTTCTTC
cdr3_aa: CASSPSGEPYNEQFF

j_call: TRBJ2-7
clone_size: NA
d_call: TRBD2
cdr3_length: 15
v_call: TRBV4-2
cdr3_nt: TGTGCCAGCAGCCAAGGACTAGCGGACTCCTACGAGCAGTACTTC
cdr3_aa: CASSQGLADSYEQYF

j_call: TRBJ1-4
clone_size: once
d_call: NA
cdr3_length: 14
v_call: TRBV18
cdr3_nt: TGTGCCAGCTCATATCTAGCCGGGGATGAAAAACTGTTTTTT
cdr3_aa: CASSYLAGDEKLFF